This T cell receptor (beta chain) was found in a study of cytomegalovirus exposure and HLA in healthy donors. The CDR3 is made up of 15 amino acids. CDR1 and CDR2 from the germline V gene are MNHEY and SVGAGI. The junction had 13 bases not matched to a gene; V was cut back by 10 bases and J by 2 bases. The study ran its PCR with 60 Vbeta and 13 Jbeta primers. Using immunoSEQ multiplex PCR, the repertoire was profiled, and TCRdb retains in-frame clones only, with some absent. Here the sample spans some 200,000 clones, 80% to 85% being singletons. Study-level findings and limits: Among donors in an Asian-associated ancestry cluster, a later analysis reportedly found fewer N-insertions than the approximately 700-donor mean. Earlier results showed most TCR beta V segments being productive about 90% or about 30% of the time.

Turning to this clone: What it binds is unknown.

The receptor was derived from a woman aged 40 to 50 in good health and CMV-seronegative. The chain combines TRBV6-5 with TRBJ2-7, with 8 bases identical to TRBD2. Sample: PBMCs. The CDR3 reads CATTGGGFGTYEQYF. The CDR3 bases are TGTGCCACCACCGGGGGGGGATTCGGTACCTACGAGCAGTACTTC.